This paragraph reports one T cell receptor beta chain. The specificity of this receptor is unknown. No quality values exist for individual bases; no much larger clone is one base distant. According to the germline V gene (reference sequence), CDR1 reads SEHNR and CDR2 reads FQNEAQ. Trimming accounts for 5 bases at V and 10 bases at J, while the number of junction bases matched to no gene is 10. Taken from cysteine to phenylalanine, the CDR3 has 13 residues. Just the 39-base CDR3 DNA is kept, in frame starting at base 1. Each collaborating institution followed its own protocols to collect whole blood in K2EDTA tubes. For TCRbeta analysis, collaborators shipped samples as frozen whole blood, isolated PBMCs, or DNA extracted from either of those sample types. These data belong to a study of blood T cell repertoires in COVID-19 (dated by TCRdb to about 2020). About the study as a whole: Samples covering the acute and convalescent phases of COVID-19 were provided by collaborators in the United States, Italy and Spain. The material from the prospective study consisted of cDNA or gDNA derived from T cells, B-cell-depleted T cells, or PBMCs. Subjects who had been exposed to COVID-19, were actively infected with it, or had recovered from it provided the deeply sampled blood TCRbeta repertoires that made up the dataset. A freely available public database, intended as a resource for researchers studying the immune response to SARS-CoV-2, is where the repertoires were released. Samples were obtained from the ongoing ImmuneRACE study (first 160 participants) and from 1,254 subjects provided by 6 global collaborators. Nearly every sample came with metadata listing a de-identified subject ID, COVID-19 status, age in years and sex. HLA class I and class II types, where available, came from metadata supplied by the sample provider rather than from assay-based typing.

General findings and caveats noted by the study authors: The amount of clinical and demographic metadata varied by source and participant and was provided uncurated.

The immunoSEQ Assay, a bias-controlled multiplex PCR, was used to amplify TCRbeta CDR3 regions from genomic DNA. On the authors' methods: The number of nucleated cells in each sample was estimated from the amplification of reference gene primers within the assay. To quantify the absolute abundance of each unique TCRbeta CDR3 rearrangement, sequence reads were collapsed and filtered. For each sample, productive Simpson clonality was calculated as the square root of Simpson's diversity index across productive rearrangements. TCRdb obtained this table from immuneACCESS and retained in-frame rearrangements with V and J assigned. These tables miss some clones; where compared with another copy, unresolved V genes account for less than half of the shortfall, and the remainder is unexplained. The V and J calls and clone size were taken over from that table, and D and trimming were inferred from the DNA. The sample profile shows about 200,000 clones; roughly 79% of them were found once. The ten largest clones add up to 6.9% of the sample.

The V and J segments used are TRBV7-9 and TRBJ1-1; 7 junctional bases match TRBD1. Sequenced input: peripheral blood. This TCR was recovered from a human donor with acute or convalescent COVID-19. The donor label of this sample is uncertain. This receptor carries the CDR3 CASSRGQASTAFF. The DNA sequence is TGTGCCAGCAGCAGAGGACAGGCTTCTACAGCTTTCTTT. The full variable domain, with segments outside the CDR3 supplied by the reference TRBV7-9 and TRBJ1-1 proteins, appears as DTGVSQNPRHKITKRGQNVTFRCDPISEHNRLYWYRQTLGQGPEFLTYFQNEAQLEKSRLLSDRFSAERPKGSFSTLEIQRTEQGDSAMYLCASSRGQASTAFFGQGTRLTVV.